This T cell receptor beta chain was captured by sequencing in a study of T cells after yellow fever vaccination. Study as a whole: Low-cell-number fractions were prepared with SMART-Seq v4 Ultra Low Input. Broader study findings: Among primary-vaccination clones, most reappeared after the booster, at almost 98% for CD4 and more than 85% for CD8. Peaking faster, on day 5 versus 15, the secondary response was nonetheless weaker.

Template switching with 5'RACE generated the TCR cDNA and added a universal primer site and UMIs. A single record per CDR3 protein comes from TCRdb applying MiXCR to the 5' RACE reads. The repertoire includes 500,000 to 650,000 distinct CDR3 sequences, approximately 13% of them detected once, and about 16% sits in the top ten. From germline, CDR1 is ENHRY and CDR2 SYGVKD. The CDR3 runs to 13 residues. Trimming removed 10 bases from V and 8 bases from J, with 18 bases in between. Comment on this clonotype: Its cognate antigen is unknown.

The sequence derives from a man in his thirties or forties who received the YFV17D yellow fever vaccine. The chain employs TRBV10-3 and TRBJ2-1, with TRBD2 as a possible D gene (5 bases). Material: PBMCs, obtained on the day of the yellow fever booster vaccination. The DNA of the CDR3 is TGTGCCACCGGGCCATACGGGGAAGATGAGCAGTTCTTC. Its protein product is CATGPYGEDEQFF.